This T cell receptor beta chain was sequenced for a study of shared clonotypes between healthy human individuals (dated by TCRdb to the early 2020s). Describing the broader study: The cohort comprised two women and three men aged 18 to 49 years. Each donor's leukapheresis produced roughly between about 0.8 and 10 billion PBMCs. To estimate repertoire size and how much clonotypes are shared between individuals, the study performed deep sequencing of blood TCR repertoires from a few healthy adults. To increase sequencing depth and limit assay-specific biases, TCR repertoire library preparation and sequencing were carried out by different laboratories using diverse techniques. For each donor, CD4 naive and CD4 memory were each given three plates, CD8 naive was given two plates, and CD8 memory was given one plate. General study outcomes and caveats: Pairwise subsampling indicated that sequencing depth was expected to affect the degree of clonotype sharing among donors. Compared with non-shared clonotypes, the clonotypes found in all four sorted-subset donors had higher generation probabilities. Incomplete sequencing was indicated by rarefaction of sorted-subset datasets, despite the large sequencing depth. Because the study included only a small number of donors, the genetic and exposure-history diversity represented was limited. Larger estimated clonotype richness was generally found for naive subsets than for memory subsets. When several donors were compared, the shared fraction of clonotypes was 5% to 6.5% for naive CD4, over 3% for naive CD8, 2.3% for memory CD4, and around 0.37% for memory CD8. Sampling was limited to blood, and TCR repertoires in tissue likely differ from TCR repertoires in blood.

CD8 naive samples consisted of CD45RO-negative cells that were positively selected for CCR7, yielding a CD45RA+CCR7+ population without TemRA cells. The donors were healthy, HIV-negative adults with no recently reported acute infections or vaccinations. Every donor was a Caucasian adult residing in Nashville, Tennessee, USA. Blood was obtained by leukapheresis, after which PBMCs were separated by Ficoll-Histopaque density gradient centrifugation and cryopreserved in liquid nitrogen vapor phase. Analytical flow cytometry was used to check the purity and quantity of each magnetically sorted T cell population. From each sorted fraction, genomic DNA was isolated and quantified by UV absorbance on a Nanodrop 2000c. As regards this clone: Its antigen specificity is not known. No much larger clone is present one base from it, and per-base qualities are unavailable.

Deletion took 5 bases off V and 5 bases off J, with a span of 15 bases between the germline ends. Taken from cysteine to phenylalanine, the CDR3 has 14 residues. CDR3 DNA is the only sequence kept; it has 42 bases, read in frame from the first base. The germline V gene (reference sequence) provides CDR1 SEHNR and CDR2 FQNEAQ. Using the deep immunoSEQ assay, TCR CDR3 regions were amplified from genomic DNA by multiplex PCR. Extracted genomic DNA from each cell subset was spread evenly across all wells of several immunoSEQ 96-well plates, with each plate serving as a replicate. For sorted subsets, each replicate PCR was loaded with roughly 200 ng genomic DNA, equivalent to some 31,000 T cell genomes. Purified libraries were measured with a Qubit 3.0 fluorometer, size-checked on a Bioanalyzer 2100, and measured again with the KAPA Library Quantification kit. Every immunoSEQ 96-well plate was sequenced on a separate single-read 150-cycle Illumina NextSeq 550 flow cell. In the paper's pipeline: Because only junctional sequences without quality scores were contained in the immunoSEQ output, filtering matching that applied to full-length reads could not be performed. Sequences were annotated with PyIR, a Python wrapper for IgBLAST v1.9, using IMGT germline references to assign V/J genes and CDR3. Reads with weak V/J assignments (E-value above 1e-6), missing CDR3, stop codons, out-of-frame junctions, or ambiguous translated residues were removed. A V3J clonotype was defined by an identical inferred V gene, J gene, and CDR3 amino acid sequence. To compute the percentage overlap between repertoires, the number of shared unique clonotypes was divided by the size of the smaller repertoire. Richness of each repertoire was evaluated using RTK rarefaction, the Chao1 estimator, and Recon v2.1 estimates of unobserved clonotypes. For all TCRbeta clonotypes obtained by the gDNA method from a few donors, generation probabilities were computed with OLGA. Drawn from immuneACCESS, this table holds only the in-frame rearrangements with V and J called that TCRdb kept. Clones are partly lost; checked studies trace under half to an unresolved V gene and leave the rest unexplained. For V, J and clone size, that table is used; D and trimming come from the DNA. This sample has about 580,000 clones in its table, and roughly 98% of those were observed once. The ten largest account for 0.3% of the sample.

The sequenced sample was naive CD8+ T cells sorted from blood. In light of the paper, this sample's cell subset or site label describes: CD45RA+CCR7+. This chain joins TRBV7-9 to TRBJ2-5; the D gene is not confidently resolved. This sequence was found in a man aged 25 to 40 in good health. The bases read TGTGCCAGCAGCAGCCCCCCCTCCGGGGAGACCCAGTACTTC. This yields the protein CASSSPPSGETQYF. The entire variable domain, with the stretches around the CDR3 drawn from the reference TRBV7-9 and TRBJ2-5 proteins, is DTGVSQNPRHKITKRGQNVTFRCDPISEHNRLYWYRQTLGQGPEFLTYFQNEAQLEKSRLLSDRFSAERPKGSFSTLEIQRTEQGDSAMYLCASSSPPSGETQYFGPGTRLLVL.